The present entry profiles one TCR beta chain with its context. Its cognate antigen is unknown. Individually, cDNA molecules had unique molecular identifiers attached to them. TCRdb ran MiXCR on the 5' RACE reads and lists one entry per CDR3 protein. The sample contains 80,000 or so distinct CDR3 sequences, over 9.5% of which appear only once. The sample belongs to a study of early T cells in non-severe SARS-CoV-2 infection. Study information: Unsorted whole blood bulk RNA was sequenced, with unpaired chains.

Trimming took 5 bases from V and 6 from J; bases not matched to a gene: 5. The CDR3 length is 14 residues. General study results and limits: Missing private and CD4 specificities, VDJdb matching favored anti-spike CD8 responses.

This clonotype originated in an adult who was a healthcare worker with PCR-confirmed SARS-CoV-2 infection or an uninfected control (not recorded which). The V gene is TRBV12-3 or TRBV12-4, the J gene TRBJ2-7, with TRBD1 matching over 12 bases. What was sequenced was whole blood. Here the CDR3 DNA reads TGTGCCAGCAGTCCGGGACAGGGGGCGAGCGAGCAGTACTTC. Translated: CASSPGQGASEQYF.